The rows below give T cell receptor beta chains drawn from one sample of a study of neurological immune-mediated disorders. One entry per CDR3 protein, called by TCRdb with MiXCR from the 5' RACE reads. The repertoire includes around 130,000 distinct CDR3 sequences, roughly 3.2% of them detected once, and over 1% sits in the top ten. The sample comprised PBMCs. These receptors came from a woman under 40 with multiple sclerosis. CDR3s include the opening cysteine and the closing phenylalanine or tryptophan. D genes are given only for firm matches. The size field is filled for only some rows; it gives once, few, many or a size class.

cdr3_aa: CSARLDRENSPLHF; cdr3_nt: TGCAGTGCTAGATTGGACAGAGAGAATTCACCCCTCCACTTT; clone_size: many; j_call: TRBJ1-6; v_call: TRBV20-1; d_call: -
cdr3_aa: CASSSRSGDGYTF; cdr3_nt: TGTGCCAGCAGCTCACGTTCGGGAGATGGCTACACCTTC; clone_size: many; j_call: TRBJ1-2; v_call: TRBV7-8; d_call: -
cdr3_aa: CASSLHYGTEIFTSTDTQYF; cdr3_nt: TGTGCCAGCAGCTTGCATTATGGGACAGAGATTTTTACTAGCACAGATACGCAGTATTTT; clone_size: many; j_call: TRBJ2-3; v_call: TRBV7-2; d_call: TRBD1
cdr3_aa: CASSSGGQLTYGYTF; cdr3_nt: TGTGCCAGCAGCTCCGGTGGTCAGTTAACCTATGGCTACACCTTC; clone_size: -; j_call: TRBJ1-2; v_call: TRBV5-4; d_call: -
cdr3_aa: CASSLRAGGGTGELFF; cdr3_nt: TGTGCCAGCAGCTTACGAGCGGGGGGTGGAACCGGGGAGCTGTTTTTT; clone_size: many; j_call: TRBJ2-2; v_call: TRBV7-2; d_call: TRBD2
cdr3_aa: CASSNDRGRPDTQYF; cdr3_nt: TGCGCCAGCAGCAACGACAGGGGTAGGCCAGATACGCAGTATTTT; clone_size: many; j_call: TRBJ2-3; v_call: TRBV5-1; d_call: TRBD1
cdr3_aa: CASRPQMGVDTIYF; cdr3_nt: TGTGCCAGCAGGCCCCAGATGGGGGTAGACACCATATATTTT; clone_size: many; j_call: TRBJ1-3; v_call: TRBV12-3/TRBV12-4; d_call: -
cdr3_aa: CASSFSGGIYNEQFF; cdr3_nt: TGTGCCAGCAGTTTTAGCGGAGGAATTTACAATGAGCAGTTCTTC; clone_size: many; j_call: TRBJ2-1; v_call: TRBV28; d_call: -
cdr3_aa: CASSSSFGTPEQFF; cdr3_nt: TGTGCCAGCAGTTCCTCATTCGGGACACCTGAGCAGTTCTTC; clone_size: many; j_call: TRBJ2-1; v_call: TRBV6-5; d_call: -
cdr3_aa: CASSLLSGDNQPQHF; cdr3_nt: TGTGCCAGCAGCTTACTTTCGGGGGATAATCAGCCCCAGCATTTT; clone_size: many; j_call: TRBJ1-5; v_call: TRBV7-2; d_call: -
cdr3_aa: CSASRTRSSTEAFF; cdr3_nt: TGCAGTGCTTCCCGGACGCGGTCGTCCACTGAAGCTTTCTTT; clone_size: -; j_call: TRBJ1-1; v_call: TRBV20-1; d_call: -
cdr3_aa: CASSPGQGYNSPLHF; cdr3_nt: TGTGCCAGCTCACCTGGACAGGGCTACAATTCACCCCTCCACTTT; clone_size: many; j_call: TRBJ1-6; v_call: TRBV18; d_call: TRBD1
cdr3_aa: CASSLAAPSYNEQFF; cdr3_nt: TGTGCCAGCAGCTTAGCGGCCCCCTCCTACAATGAGCAGTTCTTC; clone_size: many; j_call: TRBJ2-1; v_call: TRBV5-5; d_call: -
cdr3_aa: CASSYSGHTEAFF; cdr3_nt: TGTGCCAGCAGTTACTCTGGGCACACTGAAGCTTTCTTT; clone_size: many; j_call: TRBJ1-1; v_call: TRBV6-2/TRBV6-3; d_call: -
cdr3_aa: CASSQEPPGGSHYEQYF; cdr3_nt: TGCGCCAGCAGCCAAGAGCCCCCCGGCGGATCCCACTACGAGCAGTACTTC; clone_size: many; j_call: TRBJ2-7; v_call: TRBV4-3; d_call: -
cdr3_aa: CASIGGTAYNSPLHF; cdr3_nt: TGTGCCAGCATCGGCGGGACGGCATATAATTCACCCCTCCACTTT; clone_size: many; j_call: TRBJ1-6; v_call: TRBV5-8; d_call: -
cdr3_aa: CSARDLDRVSTEAFF; cdr3_nt: TGCAGTGCTAGAGATCTCGACAGGGTGAGCACTGAAGCTTTCTTT; clone_size: many; j_call: TRBJ1-1; v_call: TRBV20-1; d_call: TRBD1
cdr3_aa: CASSSLADYEQYF; cdr3_nt: TGTGCCAGCAGTTCCCTAGCGGACTACGAGCAGTACTTC; clone_size: many; j_call: TRBJ2-7; v_call: TRBV27; d_call: TRBD2